The TCR beta chain under discussion was sequenced for a study of T cell responses to AZD1222 COVID-19 vaccine. Overall study findings and caveats: A reported finding is that nearly half of spike-specific TCRs target unmutated variant regions. Sampling that yielded the repertoires occurred only after the peak T cell response. Seropositivity was recorded at baseline in only a handful of AZD1222 recipients. The donor cohort was predominantly white British with a female majority, and clonal diversity may have been underestimated.

The data were produced by immunoSEQ multiplex PCR, yet TCRdb's version contains in-frame clones alone and is incomplete. The sample lists 130,000 to 150,000 clones, more than 85% occurring once. Regarding this clone: Its matching antigen is unknown.

CDR1 and CDR2 from the germline V gene are MDHEN and SYDVKM. The CDR3 extends over 14 amino acids. Trimming took off 4 bases at V and 4 bases at J, with 13 bases between the two ends. The gene calls are TRBV28 and TRBJ1-2; D may be TRBD1 (6 bases). This clonotype was sampled from an adult who had recovered from COVID-19. Sample: peripheral blood, taken after recovery from COVID-19. CDR3 residues: CASSSYQGLYGYTF. CDR3 coding DNA: TGTGCCAGCAGTTCATACCAGGGGCTCTATGGCTACACCTTC.